Below, 14 T cell receptor beta chains from the same sample are listed, as sequenced in a study of long-term antiretroviral therapy in people with HIV. The assay used was immunoSEQ (version v3.0), run at survey level. Some clones are missing from TCRdb's copy, which holds only in-frame ones; the method was immunoSEQ multiplex PCR. The data hold 20,000 to 25,000 clones, with approximately 88% observed a single time. The material was unsorted PBMCs, obtained 1.2 years after starting antiretroviral therapy. Receptors were obtained from a woman in her thirties or forties with HIV.

This clone was seen a handful of times. The chain employs TRBV7-9 and TRBJ2-7; 9 bases align to TRBD2. Germline CDR1 and CDR2: SEHNR and FQNEAQ (reference sequence). This CDR3 has 14 residues. Trimming at V came to 4 bases and at J to 3 bases, leaving 4 bases not matched to a gene. The CDR3 region is CASSSRLADYEQYF. The CDR3 DNA reads as TGTGCCAGCAGCTCTCGACTAGCGGACTACGAGCAGTACTTC.

The chain has TRBV11-2 and TRBJ2-2, with a tentative D call TRBD2 (6 bases). CDR1 and CDR2 (germline): SGHAT, FQNNGV. This CDR3 contains 15 residues. The V and J ends lost 4 bases and 6 bases respectively, with 15 bases between them. Here the CDR3 reads CASSSTSLRAGELFF. The DNA of the CDR3 is TGTGCCAGCAGCTCGACTAGTTTAAGGGCCGGGGAGCTGTTTTTT.

The chain is built from TRBV5-4 and TRBJ1-4, with D maybe TRBD1 (5 bases). Deletions cut 4 bases from V and 2 bases from J, with 9 bases between. The CDR3 is 14 amino acids. Germline values: CDR1 SGHNT, CDR2 YYREEE (reference sequence). CDR3 DNA: TGTGCCAGCAGCCGCGACAGTACTAATGAAAAACTGTTTTTT. This translates into CASSRDSTNEKLFF.

This chain links TRBV7-9 with TRBJ2-3, with 10 nucleotides matching TRBD1. Germline V gene data show CDR1 as SEHNR and CDR2 as FQNEAQ (reference sequence). This CDR3 region has 14 residues. V shed 5 bases, J shed 4 bases, and the junction held 3 bases outside the gene matches. DNA of the CDR3: TGTGCCAGCAGCCCAGGACAGGGGGCAGATACGCAGTATTTT. It yields the protein CASSPGQGADTQYF.

The chain joins TRBV7-9 to TRBJ2-1, with 14 bases matching TRBD2. CDR3 length: 17 residues. The trim removed 0 bases at V and 6 bases at J, leaving 4 bases unmatched. Germline V gene sequence: CDR1 SEHNR, CDR2 FQNEAQ (reference sequence). CDR3 DNA: TGTGCCAGCAGCTTAGCGTCGGGACTAGCGGGAGTCAATGAGCAGTTCTTC. Its protein product is CASSLASGLAGVNEQFF.

The CDR3 DNA reads as TGCGCCAGCAGCCAAGAGTCGCGGATAAGCACCGGGGAGCTGTTTTTT. Its translation is CASSQESRISTGELFF. The chain has TRBV4-1 and TRBJ2-2; D is uncertain. The CDR3 is made up of 16 amino acids. Germline loops: CDR1 MGHRA, CDR2 YSYEKL. Trimming took off 0 bases at V and 4 bases at J, with 12 bases between the two ends.

The gene calls are TRBV28 and TRBJ2-1; D not resolved. In germline, CDR1 is MDHEN, CDR2 SYDVKM. Trimming removed 8 bases at V and 4 bases at J, with 3 bases between. The CDR3 extends over 10 amino acids. CDR3 DNA sequence: TGTGCCAGCGGGTACAATGAGCAGTTCTTC. This translates into CASGYNEQFF. Supplemented by reference TRBV28 and TRBJ2-1, the full variable domain reads DVKVTQSSRYLVKRTGEKVFLECVQDMDHENMFWYRQDPGLGLRLIYFSYDVKMKEKGDIPEGYSVSREKKERFSLILESASTNQTSMYLCASGYNEQFFGPGTRLTVL.

The chain employs TRBV4-1 and TRBJ1-1; 8 bases are shared with TRBD1. From germline, CDR1 is MGHRA and CDR2 YSYEKL. J was trimmed by 4 bases and V by 5 bases; bases with no gene match: 3. This CDR3 contains 13 residues. In DNA form, the CDR3 reads TGCGCCAGCAGCTGGACAGGGTCCACTGAAGCTTTCTTT. Translating it yields CASSWTGSTEAFF.

This chain uses TRBV5-1 with TRBJ1-1; 7 nucleotides match TRBD1. CDR1 is SGHRS, CDR2 YFSETQ, per germline. The CDR3 totals 15 residues. With 6 bases clipped from V and 6 bases from J, the junction kept 14 bases outside the gene matches. This CDR3 reads CASTTFETGTAEAFF. The DNA for the CDR3 is TGCGCCAGCACCACCTTCGAGACAGGGACAGCTGAAGCTTTCTTT. Together with reference TRBV5-1 and TRBJ1-1, the CDR3 gives the full variable domain: KAGVTQTPRYLIKTRGQQVTLSCSPISGHRSVSWYQQTPGQGLQFLFEYFSETQRNKGNFPGRFSGRQFSNSRSEMNVSTLELGDSALYLCASTTFETGTAEAFFGQGTRLTVV.

This clone was detected once. J is TRBJ1-5 and V is TRBV19, with D possibly being TRBD1 (6 bases). There are 15 residues in the CDR3. CDR1 and CDR2 (germline): LNHDA, SQIVND (reference sequence). V dropped 3 bases and J dropped 5 bases, with 14 bases sitting between them. CDR3 sequence: CASSIGTLYDQPQHF. CDR3 nucleotides: TGTGCCAGTAGTATCGGGACACTTTACGATCAGCCCCAGCATTTT.

Here the CDR3 DNA reads TGCGCCAGCAGCTTGTCGACCCAGGACGATGAAGCTTTCTTT. It translates to CASSLSTQDDEAFF. This sequence joins TRBV5-1 and TRBJ1-1; D not resolved. Germline assignment: CDR1 SGHRS and CDR2 YFSETQ. The CDR3 has 14 residues. Trimming stripped 1 base from V and 7 bases from J, with 14 bases between. The whole variable domain, remainder taken from reference TRBV5-1 and TRBJ1-1, is KAGVTQTPRYLIKTRGQQVTLSCSPISGHRSVSWYQQTPGQGLQFLFEYFSETQRNKGNFPGRFSGRQFSNSRSEMNVSTLELGDSALYLCASSLSTQDDEAFFGQGTRLTVV.

This clone showed up just once. At one boundary the junction diverges from the germline segment, which might be a read error. This chain joins TRBV5-1 and TRBJ2-5, with 7 bases matching TRBD2. There are 15 residues in the CDR3. Per the germline V gene, CDR1 is SGHRS and CDR2 is YFSETQ. Here the CDR3 DNA reads TGCGCCAGCACCTTGGGGGGAGGGCCCTTTGAGACCCAGTACTTC. Translation: CASTLGGGPFETQYF.

The chain carries TRBV6-5 and TRBJ1-1; D uncertain. Looked up from germline, CDR1 is MNHEY and CDR2 is SVGAGI. CDR3 size: 16 residues. V lost 2 bases and J lost 0, with 13 bases in between. In DNA, the CDR3 is TGTGCCAGCAGTTACGACACAAGACCTATGAACACTGAAGCTTTCTTT. The encoded protein is CASSYDTRPMNTEAFF.

The chain combines TRBV6-5 with TRBJ1-1, with 10 nucleotides matching TRBD1. This CDR3 spans 16 amino acids. With 0 bases clipped from V and 5 bases from J, the junction kept 6 bases outside the gene matches. Germline CDR1 reads MNHEY; CDR2 reads SVGAGI. CDR3 residues: CASSYSTGGRGTEAFF. CDR3 nucleotides: TGTGCCAGCAGTTACTCGACAGGGGGCAGGGGTACTGAAGCTTTCTTT.